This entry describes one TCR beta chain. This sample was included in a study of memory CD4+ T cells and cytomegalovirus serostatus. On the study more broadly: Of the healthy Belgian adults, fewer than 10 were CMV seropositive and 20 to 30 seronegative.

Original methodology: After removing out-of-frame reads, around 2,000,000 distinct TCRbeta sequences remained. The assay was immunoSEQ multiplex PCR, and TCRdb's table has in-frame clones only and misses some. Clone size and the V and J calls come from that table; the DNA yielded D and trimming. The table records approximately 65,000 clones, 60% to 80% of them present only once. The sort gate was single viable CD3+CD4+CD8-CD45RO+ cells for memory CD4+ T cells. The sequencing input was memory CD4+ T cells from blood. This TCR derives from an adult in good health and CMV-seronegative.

The CDR3 loop reads CASTPPTANYGYTF. The CDR3 nucleotides are TGTGCCAGCACCCCTCCAACTGCTAACTATGGCTACACCTTC. V is TRBV7-2 and J is TRBJ1-2; no clear D gene. The germline CDR1 and CDR2 sequences are SGHTA and FQGNSA. The length of the CDR3 is 14 residues. The ends were cut back, 7 bases at V and 0 bases at J, with 12 bases in the middle.